The T cell receptor beta chain under discussion was sequenced for a study of blood T cell repertoires in COVID-19. At the level of the study: Both acute and convalescent COVID-19 samples were obtained from the United States, Italy and Spain. PBMCs, B-cell-depleted T cells, or T cells provided the cDNA or gDNA that made up the material.

The germline gives CDR1 KGHSH, CDR2 LQKENI. This CDR3 has 14 residues. With V trimmed by 6 bases and J by 4 bases, 5 bases remained unmatched. Authors' methods: Amplification with reference gene primers provided the estimates of nucleated cell counts. Repertoires were generated with immunoSEQ multiplex PCR, while TCRdb's copy carries only in-frame clones and drops some. From that table come the V and J calls and clone size; the DNA was used to work out D and trimming. The sample has about 100,000 clones, over 70% seen once. The TCR was taken from a man of 80 years or more with acute or convalescent COVID-19. Sequenced material: peripheral blood. V is TRBV18 and J is TRBJ2-2; TRBD2 matches at 7 bases. The CDR3 sequence is CASSPGTTTGELFF. Here the CDR3 DNA reads TGTGCCAGCTCCCCCGGGACTACCACCGGGGAGCTGTTTTTT. Together with reference TRBV18 and TRBJ2-2, the CDR3 gives the full variable domain: NAGVMQNPRHLVRRRGQEARLRCSPMKGHSHVYWYRQLPEEGLKFMVYLQKENIIDESGMPKERFSAEFPKEGPSILRIQQVVRGDSAAYFCASSPGTTTGELFFGEGSRLTVL.